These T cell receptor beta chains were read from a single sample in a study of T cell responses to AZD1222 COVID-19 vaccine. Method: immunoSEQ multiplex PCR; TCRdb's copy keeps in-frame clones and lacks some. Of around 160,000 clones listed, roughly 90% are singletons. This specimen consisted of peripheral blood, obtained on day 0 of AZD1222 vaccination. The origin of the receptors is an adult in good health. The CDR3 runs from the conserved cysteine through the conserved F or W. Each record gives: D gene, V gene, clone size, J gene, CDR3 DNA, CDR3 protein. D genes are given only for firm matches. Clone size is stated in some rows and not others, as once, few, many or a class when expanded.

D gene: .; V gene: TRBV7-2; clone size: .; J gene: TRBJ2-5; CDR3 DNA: TGTGCCAGCACCGCGACAAGGGGACAAGAGACCCAGTACTTC; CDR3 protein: CASTATRGQETQYF
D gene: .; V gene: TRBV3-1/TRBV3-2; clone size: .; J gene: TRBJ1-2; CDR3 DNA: TGTGCCAGCAGCCAAACGCCTGACCACGGCTACACCTTC; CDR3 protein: CASSQTPDHGYTF
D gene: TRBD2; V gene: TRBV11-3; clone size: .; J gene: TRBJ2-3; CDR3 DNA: TGTGCCAGCAGCGTGCGGGAGGGGGGCACAGATACGCAGTATTTT; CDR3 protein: CASSVREGGTDTQYF
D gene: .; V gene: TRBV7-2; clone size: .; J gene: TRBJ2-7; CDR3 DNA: TGTGCCAGCAGGAATAGCTACGAGCAGTACTTC; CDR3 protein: CASRNSYEQYF
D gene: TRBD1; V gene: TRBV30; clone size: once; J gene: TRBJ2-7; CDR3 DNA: TGTGCCTGCCAGACAGGGCTCCTTACCTACGAGCAGTACTTC; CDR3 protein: CACQTGLLTYEQYF
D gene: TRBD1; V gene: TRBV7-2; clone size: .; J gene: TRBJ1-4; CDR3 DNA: TGTGCCAGCAGCTTAGCGAACCGGGACAGGCTGTTTTTT; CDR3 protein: CASSLANRDRLFF
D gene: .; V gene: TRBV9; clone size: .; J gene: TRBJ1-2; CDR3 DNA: TGTGCCAGCAGCGAAAGAGGACAGTTCCATGGCTACACCTTC; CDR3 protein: CASSERGQFHGYTF
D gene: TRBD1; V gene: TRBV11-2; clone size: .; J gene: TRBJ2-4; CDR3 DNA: TGTGCCAGCAGCTCCCTCGATACAGGGGTGGACATTCAGTACTTC; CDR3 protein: CASSSLDTGVDIQYF
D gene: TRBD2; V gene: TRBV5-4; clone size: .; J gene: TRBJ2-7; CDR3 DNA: TGTGCCAGCAGCCCGGGCGGAGGGACTAGGGCCGACGAGCAGTACTTC; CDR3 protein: CASSPGGGTRADEQYF
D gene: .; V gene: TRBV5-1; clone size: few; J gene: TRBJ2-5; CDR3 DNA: TGCGCCAGCAGCTTGGGGGGGGCCTCGGCACAGACCCAGTACTTC; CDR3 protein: CASSLGGASAQTQYF
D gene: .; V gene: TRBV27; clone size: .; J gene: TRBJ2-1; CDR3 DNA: TGTGCCAGCAGACTAGCCAGCAATGAGCAGTTCTTC; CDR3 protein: CASRLASNEQFF
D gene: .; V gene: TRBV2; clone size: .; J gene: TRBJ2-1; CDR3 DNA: TGTGCCAGCAGCGAACCCGGGGAGCAGTTCTTC; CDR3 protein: CASSEPGEQFF